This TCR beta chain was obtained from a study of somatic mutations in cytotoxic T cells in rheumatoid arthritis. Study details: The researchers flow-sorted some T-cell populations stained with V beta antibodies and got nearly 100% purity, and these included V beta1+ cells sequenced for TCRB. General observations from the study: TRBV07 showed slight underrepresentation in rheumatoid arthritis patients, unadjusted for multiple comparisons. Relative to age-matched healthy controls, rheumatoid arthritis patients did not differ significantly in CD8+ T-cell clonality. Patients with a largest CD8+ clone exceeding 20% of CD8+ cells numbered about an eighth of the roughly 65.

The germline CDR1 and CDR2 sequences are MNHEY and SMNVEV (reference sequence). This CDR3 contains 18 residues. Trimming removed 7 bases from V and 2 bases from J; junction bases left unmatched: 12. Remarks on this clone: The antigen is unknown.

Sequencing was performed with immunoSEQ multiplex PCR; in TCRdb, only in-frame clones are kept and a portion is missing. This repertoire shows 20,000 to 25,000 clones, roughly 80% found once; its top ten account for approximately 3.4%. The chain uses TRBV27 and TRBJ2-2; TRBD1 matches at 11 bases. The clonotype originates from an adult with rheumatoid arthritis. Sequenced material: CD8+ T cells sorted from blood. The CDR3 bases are TGTGCCAGCACATCAGGAAGACGGACAGGGGGCAACACCGGGGAGCTGTTTTTT. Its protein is CASTSGRRTGGNTGELFF.